This T cell receptor (beta chain) originates from a study of glioma-infiltrating T cells after dendritic cell vaccination. General study results and limits: Higher TCR clonality did not directly relate to longer survival.

Sequencing was performed with immunoSEQ multiplex PCR; in TCRdb, only in-frame clones are kept and a portion is missing. The sample lists about 67,000 clones; approximately 81% were seen once. Regarding this clone: As yet, its antigen is unknown.

V was trimmed by 1 base and J by 2 bases, leaving 6 bases between them. The CDR3 runs to 14 residues. From germline, CDR1 is SGHVS and CDR2 FQNEAQ. Sequenced material: blood, taken before dendritic cell vaccination. The chain combines TRBV7-8 with TRBJ1-3; D is unclear. This sequence originates from a human donor with glioblastoma. The CDR3 sequence is CASSLVLAGNTIYF. The CDR3 DNA reads TGTGCCAGCAGCTTAGTGCTAGCTGGAAACACCATATATTTT.